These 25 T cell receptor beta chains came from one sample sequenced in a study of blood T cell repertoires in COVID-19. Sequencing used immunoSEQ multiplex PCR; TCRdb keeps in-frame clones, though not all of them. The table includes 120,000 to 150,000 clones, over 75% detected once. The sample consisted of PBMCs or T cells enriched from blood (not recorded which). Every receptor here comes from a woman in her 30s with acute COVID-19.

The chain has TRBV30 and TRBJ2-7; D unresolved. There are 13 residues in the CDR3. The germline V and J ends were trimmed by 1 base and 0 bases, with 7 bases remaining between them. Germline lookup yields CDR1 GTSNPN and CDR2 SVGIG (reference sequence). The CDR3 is CAWSGSVSYEQYF. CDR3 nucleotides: TGTGCCTGGAGTGGGTCAGTCTCCTACGAGCAGTACTTC.

The CDR3 DNA reads TGTGCCAGCAGCTTCGGGCAGCGGTCAGATACGCAGTATTTT. It is translated as CASSFGQRSDTQYF. The rearrangement uses TRBV7-3 and TRBJ2-3; D is possibly TRBD2 (5 bases). V was clipped by 3 bases and J by 4 bases, with 11 bases between them. Germline V gene data show CDR1 as SGHTA and CDR2 as FQGTGA. The CDR3 covers 14 residues.

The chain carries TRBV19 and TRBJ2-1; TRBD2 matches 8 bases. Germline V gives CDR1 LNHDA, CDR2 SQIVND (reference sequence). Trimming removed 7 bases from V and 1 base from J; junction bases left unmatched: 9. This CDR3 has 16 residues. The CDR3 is CASMPRLAPSYNEQFF. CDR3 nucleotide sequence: TGTGCCAGTATGCCCAGACTAGCGCCTTCCTACAATGAGCAGTTCTTC.

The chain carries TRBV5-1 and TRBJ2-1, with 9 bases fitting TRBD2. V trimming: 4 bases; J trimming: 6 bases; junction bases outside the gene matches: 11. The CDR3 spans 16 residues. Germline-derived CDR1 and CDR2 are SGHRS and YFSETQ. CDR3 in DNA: TGCGCCAGCAGCCTCGGCGGGCTAGCGGGACGCAATGAGCAGTTCTTC. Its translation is CASSLGGLAGRNEQFF.

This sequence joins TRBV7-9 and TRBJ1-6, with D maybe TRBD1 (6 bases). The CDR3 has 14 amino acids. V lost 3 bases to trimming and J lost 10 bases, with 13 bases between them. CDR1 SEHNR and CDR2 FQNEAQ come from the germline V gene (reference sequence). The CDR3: CASSFPVDRSPLHF. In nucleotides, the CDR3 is TGTGCCAGCAGCTTTCCGGTCGACAGGTCACCCCTCCACTTT.

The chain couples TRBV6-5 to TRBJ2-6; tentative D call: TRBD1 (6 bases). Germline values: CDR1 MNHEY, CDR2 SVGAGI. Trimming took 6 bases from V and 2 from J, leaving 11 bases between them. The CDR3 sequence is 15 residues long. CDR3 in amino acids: CASRLQGAGANVLTF. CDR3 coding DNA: TGTGCCAGCAGGTTACAGGGAGCTGGGGCCAACGTCCTGACTTTC.

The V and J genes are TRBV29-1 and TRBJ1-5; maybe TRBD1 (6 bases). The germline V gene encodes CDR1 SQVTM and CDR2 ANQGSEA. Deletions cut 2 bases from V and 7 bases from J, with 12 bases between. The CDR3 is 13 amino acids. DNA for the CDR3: TGCAGCGTTGAATCAGGGGTCGGGCAGCCCCAGCATTTT. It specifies CSVESGVGQPQHF. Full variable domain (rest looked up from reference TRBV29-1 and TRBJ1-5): SAVISQKPSRDICQRGTSLTIQCQVDSQVTMMFWYRQQPGQSLTLIATANQGSEATYESGFVIDKFPISRPNLTFSTLTVSNMSPEDSSIYLCSVESGVGQPQHFGDGTRLSIL.

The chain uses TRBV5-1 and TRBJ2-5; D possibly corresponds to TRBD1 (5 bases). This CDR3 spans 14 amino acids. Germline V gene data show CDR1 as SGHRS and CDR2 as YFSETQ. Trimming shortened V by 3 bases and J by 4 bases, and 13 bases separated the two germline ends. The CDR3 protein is CASSSTRVRETQYF. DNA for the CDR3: TGCGCCAGCAGCTCAACCAGGGTCCGAGAGACCCAGTACTTC. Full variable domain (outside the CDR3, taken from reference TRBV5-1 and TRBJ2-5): KAGVTQTPRYLIKTRGQQVTLSCSPISGHRSVSWYQQTPGQGLQFLFEYFSETQRNKGNFPGRFSGRQFSNSRSEMNVSTLELGDSALYLCASSSTRVRETQYFGPGTRLLVL.

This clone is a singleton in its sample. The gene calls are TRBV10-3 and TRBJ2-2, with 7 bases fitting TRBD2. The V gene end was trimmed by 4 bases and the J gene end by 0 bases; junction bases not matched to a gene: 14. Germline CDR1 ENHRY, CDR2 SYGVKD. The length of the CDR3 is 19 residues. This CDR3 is CAISGDSSGTSANTGELFF. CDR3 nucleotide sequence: TGTGCCATCAGTGGTGACTCCAGCGGGACCTCCGCGAACACCGGGGAGCTGTTTTTT.

This CDR3 is CASSQALAGGKFTYEQYF. The DNA of the CDR3 is TGTGCCAGCAGCCAAGCATTAGCGGGAGGCAAATTTACCTACGAGCAGTACTTC. The chain recombines TRBV3-1 (or the pseudogene TRBV3-2) with TRBJ2-7; 10 nucleotides line up with TRBD2. The CDR3 consists of 18 residues. Germline V CDR1 and CDR2: LGHDT, YNNKEL (reference sequence). J gave up 2 bases and V 1 base, and 11 bases lay outside the gene matches.

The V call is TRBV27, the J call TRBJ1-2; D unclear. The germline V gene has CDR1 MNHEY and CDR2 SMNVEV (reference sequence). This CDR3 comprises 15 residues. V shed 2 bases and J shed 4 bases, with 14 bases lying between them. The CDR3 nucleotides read TGTGCCAGCAGTTTAATGATGGCTAGTCCCTATGGCTACACCTTC. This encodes CASSLMMASPYGYTF.

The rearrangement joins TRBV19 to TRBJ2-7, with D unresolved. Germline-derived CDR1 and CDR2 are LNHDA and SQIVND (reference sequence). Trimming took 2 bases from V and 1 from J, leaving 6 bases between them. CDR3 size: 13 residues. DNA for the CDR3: TGTGCCAGTAGTATACAGTCTTCCTACGAGCAGTACTTC. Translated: CASSIQSSYEQYF.

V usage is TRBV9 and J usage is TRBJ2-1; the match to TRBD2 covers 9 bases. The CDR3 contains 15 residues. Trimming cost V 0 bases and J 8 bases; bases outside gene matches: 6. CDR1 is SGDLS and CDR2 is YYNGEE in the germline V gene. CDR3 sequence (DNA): TGTGCCAGCAGCGTAGGGGCGGGAGGGCCCCATGAGCAGTTCTTC. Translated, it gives CASSVGAGGPHEQFF.

The CDR3 sequence: CASSLGGVETQYF. As DNA, the CDR3 is TGTGCCAGCAGCTTAGGCGGAGTGGAGACCCAGTACTTC. This chain connects TRBV7-9 to TRBJ2-5; no reliable D call. V lost 1 base, J lost 5 bases, and 8 bases lay in between. Germline CDR1 and CDR2: SEHNR and FQNEAQ (reference sequence). CDR3 length equals 13 residues.

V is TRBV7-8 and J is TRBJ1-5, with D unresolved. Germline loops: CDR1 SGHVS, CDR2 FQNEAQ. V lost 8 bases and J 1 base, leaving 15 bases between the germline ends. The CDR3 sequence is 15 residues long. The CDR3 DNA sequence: TGTGCCAGCGCGGGTGCGGCCTGGAGCAATCAGCCCCAGCATTTT. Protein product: CASAGAAWSNQPQHF.

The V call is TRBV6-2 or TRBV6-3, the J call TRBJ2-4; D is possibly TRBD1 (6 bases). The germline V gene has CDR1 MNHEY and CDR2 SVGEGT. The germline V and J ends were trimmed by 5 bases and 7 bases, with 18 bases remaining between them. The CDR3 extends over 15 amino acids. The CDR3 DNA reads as TGTGCCAGCAGTCTCGACAGGAATGCCGTTAACATTCAGTACTTC. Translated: CASSLDRNAVNIQYF.

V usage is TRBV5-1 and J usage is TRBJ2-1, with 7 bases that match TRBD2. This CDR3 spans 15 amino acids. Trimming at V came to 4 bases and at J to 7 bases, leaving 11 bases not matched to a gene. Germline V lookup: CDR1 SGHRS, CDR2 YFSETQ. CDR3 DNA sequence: TGCGCCAGCAGCAAACTAGCGATCTCCTCTAATGAGCAGTTCTTC. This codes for CASSKLAISSNEQFF.

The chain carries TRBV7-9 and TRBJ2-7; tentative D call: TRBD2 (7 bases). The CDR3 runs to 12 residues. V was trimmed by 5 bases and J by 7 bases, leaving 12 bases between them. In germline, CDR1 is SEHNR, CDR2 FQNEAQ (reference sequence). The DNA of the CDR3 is TGTGCCAGCAGCCAAGGGGGGGAAGAGCAGTACTTC. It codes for CASSQGGEEQYF.

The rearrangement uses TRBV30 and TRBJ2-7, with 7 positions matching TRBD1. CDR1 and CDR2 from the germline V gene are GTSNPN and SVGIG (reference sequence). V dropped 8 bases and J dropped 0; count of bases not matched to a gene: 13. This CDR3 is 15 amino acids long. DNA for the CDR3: TGTGCCCTGACGCCCCAGACAGGGTTCTCCTACGAGCAGTACTTC. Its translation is CALTPQTGFSYEQYF.

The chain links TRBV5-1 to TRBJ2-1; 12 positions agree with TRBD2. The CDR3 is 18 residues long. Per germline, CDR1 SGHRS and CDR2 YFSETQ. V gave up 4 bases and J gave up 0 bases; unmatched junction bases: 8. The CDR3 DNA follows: TGCGCCAGCAGCAAAGGACTAGCGGGATTAATCTCCTACAATGAGCAGTTCTTC. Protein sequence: CASSKGLAGLISYNEQFF.

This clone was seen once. In DNA, the CDR3 is TGTGCCACCAACCGAGGACAGGGGCAGCCTGGGGCCAACGTCCTGACTTTC. Translated: CATNRGQGQPGANVLTF. The chain has TRBV15 and TRBJ2-6; the match to TRBD1 covers 9 bases. Germline V gene lookup returns CDR1 LNHNV and CDR2 YYDKDF (reference sequence). The CDR3 runs to 17 residues. V lost 7 bases and J lost 2; bases outside the gene matches: 9.

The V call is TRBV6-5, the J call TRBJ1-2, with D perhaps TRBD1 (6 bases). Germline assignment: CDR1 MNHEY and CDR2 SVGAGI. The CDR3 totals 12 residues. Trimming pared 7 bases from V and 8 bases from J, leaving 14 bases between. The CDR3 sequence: CASTDRLQGYTF. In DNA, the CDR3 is TGTGCCAGCACCGACAGGCTACAAGGCTACACCTTC.

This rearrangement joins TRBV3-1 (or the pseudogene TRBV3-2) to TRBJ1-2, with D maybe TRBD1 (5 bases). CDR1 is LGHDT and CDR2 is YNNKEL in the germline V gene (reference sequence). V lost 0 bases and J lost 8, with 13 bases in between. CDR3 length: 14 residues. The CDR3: CASSQDPRVYGYTF. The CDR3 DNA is TGTGCCAGCAGCCAAGATCCCAGGGTGTACGGCTACACCTTC.

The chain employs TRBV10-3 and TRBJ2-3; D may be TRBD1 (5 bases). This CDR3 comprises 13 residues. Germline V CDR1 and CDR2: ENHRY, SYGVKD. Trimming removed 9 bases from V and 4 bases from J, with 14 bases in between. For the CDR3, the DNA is TGTGCCATATCACCCAGGGCATCAGATACGCAGTATTTT. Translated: CAISPRASDTQYF.

CDR3: CASSLPQTNEKLFF. The CDR3 region has the DNA TGTGCCAGCAGTTTGCCGCAGACTAATGAAAAACTGTTTTTT. V gene TRBV6-2 or TRBV6-3 combines with J gene TRBJ1-4, with D uncertain. V lost 4 bases to trimming and J lost 2 bases, with 8 bases between them. CDR1 MNHEY and CDR2 SVGEGT come from the germline V gene. This CDR3 has 14 residues.